A selection of T cell receptor beta chains follows, all from one sample in a study of blood T cell repertoires in COVID-19. Assay used: immunoSEQ multiplex PCR; TCRdb lists only in-frame clones, some missing. The sample carries 400,000 to 500,000 clones, roughly 90% recorded once. The source material was PBMCs or T cells enriched from blood (not recorded which). The receptors come from a woman aged 35 to 49 who had recovered from COVID-19. Each CDR3 is given with its conserved first and last residue. A D gene is named only where the DNA matches it firmly. Clone size, where shown, is once, few, many, or a class for clones that have expanded.

len: 15
d_gene: -
abundance: -
v_gene: TRBV3-1/TRBV3-2
j_gene: TRBJ2-7
CDR3aa: CASSHARLGPYEQYF
CDR3nt: TGTGCCAGCAGCCACGCCCGACTAGGACCCTACGAGCAGTACTTC

len: 14
d_gene: -
abundance: -
v_gene: TRBV5-5
j_gene: TRBJ2-1
CDR3aa: CASSLWRSYNEQFF
CDR3nt: TGTGCCAGCAGCTTGTGGCGGTCCTACAATGAGCAGTTCTTC

len: 13
d_gene: TRBD1
abundance: -
v_gene: TRBV5-1
j_gene: TRBJ2-7
CDR3aa: CASSKGAKYEQYF
CDR3nt: TGCGCCAGCAGTAAGGGGGCAAAATACGAGCAGTACTTC

len: 16
d_gene: -
abundance: few
v_gene: TRBV4-2
j_gene: TRBJ1-2
CDR3aa: CASSQDLGRVDYGYTF
CDR3nt: TGTGCCAGCAGCCAAGATCTAGGCAGGGTAGACTATGGCTACACCTTC

len: 11
d_gene: -
abundance: -
v_gene: TRBV12-5
j_gene: TRBJ1-5
CDR3aa: CASGSNQPQHF
CDR3nt: TGTGCTAGTGGTTCGAATCAGCCCCAGCATTTT

len: 15
d_gene: TRBD1
abundance: -
v_gene: TRBV7-2
j_gene: TRBJ1-2
CDR3aa: CASSLGRGPSYGYTF
CDR3nt: TGTGCCAGCAGCTTAGGGAGGGGGCCCAGCTATGGCTACACCTTC

len: 19
d_gene: -
abundance: once
v_gene: TRBV5-8
j_gene: TRBJ1-6
CDR3aa: CASSHTRGAESSYNSPLHF
CDR3nt: TGTGCCAGCAGCCATACACGGGGGGCGGAGAGCTCCTATAATTCACCCCTCCACTTT

len: 14
d_gene: -
abundance: -
v_gene: TRBV6-2/TRBV6-3
j_gene: TRBJ1-3
CDR3aa: CASSYSSSGNTIYF
CDR3nt: TGTGCCAGCAGTTACTCGAGCTCTGGAAACACCATATATTTT

len: 18
d_gene: TRBD1
abundance: -
v_gene: TRBV10-2
j_gene: TRBJ1-2
CDR3aa: CASSESPGQAPLVYGYTF
CDR3nt: TGCGCCAGCAGTGAGTCGCCGGGACAGGCGCCGCTTGTCTATGGCTACACCTTC

len: 14
d_gene: TRBD2
abundance: -
v_gene: TRBV5-4
j_gene: TRBJ2-1
CDR3aa: CASSLVAGGNEQFF
CDR3nt: TGTGCCAGCAGCTTGGTGGCGGGAGGGAATGAGCAGTTCTTC

len: 13
d_gene: -
abundance: -
v_gene: TRBV5-8
j_gene: TRBJ1-1
CDR3aa: CASSYDMDTEAFF
CDR3nt: TGTGCCAGCAGTTACGACATGGACACTGAAGCTTTCTTT

len: 13
d_gene: TRBD1
abundance: -
v_gene: TRBV19
j_gene: TRBJ1-1
CDR3aa: CASSIQGATEAFF
CDR3nt: TGTGCCAGTAGTATTCAGGGGGCGACTGAAGCTTTCTTT

len: 15
d_gene: TRBD2
abundance: -
v_gene: TRBV7-2
j_gene: TRBJ2-1
CDR3aa: CASSPILAGRGEQFF
CDR3nt: TGTGCCAGCAGCCCTATCCTAGCGGGAAGGGGTGAGCAGTTCTTC

len: 14
d_gene: -
abundance: -
v_gene: TRBV11-2
j_gene: TRBJ1-4
CDR3aa: CASSLDPRNEKLFF
CDR3nt: TGTGCCAGCAGCTTAGATCCCAGGAATGAAAAACTGTTTTTT

len: 16
d_gene: -
abundance: -
v_gene: TRBV5-4
j_gene: TRBJ2-1
CDR3aa: CASSLVRWQGSGEQFF
CDR3nt: TGTGCCAGCAGCTTGGTGAGGTGGCAGGGTTCGGGTGAGCAGTTCTTC

len: 13
d_gene: -
abundance: -
v_gene: TRBV4-3
j_gene: TRBJ1-1
CDR3aa: CATSTRSYTEAFF
CDR3nt: TGCGCCACCAGCACGAGGAGTTACACTGAAGCTTTCTTT

len: 15
d_gene: -
abundance: -
v_gene: TRBV5-4
j_gene: TRBJ2-2
CDR3aa: CASSSPGAGPGELFF
CDR3nt: TGTGCCAGCAGCTCGCCCGGCGCAGGTCCCGGGGAGCTGTTTTTT

len: 18
d_gene: TRBD2
abundance: -
v_gene: TRBV9
j_gene: TRBJ2-1
CDR3aa: CASSVTLAGREGYNEQFF
CDR3nt: TGTGCCAGCAGCGTAACACTAGCGGGTAGGGAGGGATACAATGAGCAGTTCTTC

len: 16
d_gene: TRBD1
abundance: -
v_gene: TRBV4-1
j_gene: TRBJ2-1
CDR3aa: CASSQPDRVTRYEQFF
CDR3nt: TGCGCCAGCAGCCAACCCGACAGGGTCACACGATATGAGCAGTTCTTC

len: 13
d_gene: TRBD1
abundance: -
v_gene: TRBV7-9
j_gene: TRBJ2-7
CDR3aa: CASSLSGGAGQYF
CDR3nt: TGTGCCAGCAGCTTGTCAGGGGGCGCGGGGCAGTACTTC

len: 14
d_gene: -
abundance: -
v_gene: TRBV7-2
j_gene: TRBJ1-5
CDR3aa: CASSSDSSHQPQHF
CDR3nt: TGTGCCAGCAGCTCAGACAGTTCGCATCAGCCCCAGCATTTT

len: 16
d_gene: -
abundance: -
v_gene: TRBV19
j_gene: TRBJ2-4
CDR3aa: CASSAAGVGAKNIQYF
CDR3nt: TGTGCCAGTAGTGCCGCAGGGGTAGGTGCCAAAAACATTCAGTACTTC

len: 14
d_gene: -
abundance: -
v_gene: TRBV18
j_gene: TRBJ1-3
CDR3aa: CASSPEMAGNTIYF
CDR3nt: TGTGCCAGCTCACCGGAGATGGCGGGGAACACCATATATTTT

len: 13
d_gene: -
abundance: once
v_gene: TRBV11-3
j_gene: TRBJ2-1
CDR3aa: CASSLDSHNEQFF
CDR3nt: TGTGCCAGCAGCCTTGACAGTCACAATGAGCAGTTCTTC

len: 17
d_gene: TRBD1
abundance: once
v_gene: TRBV18
j_gene: TRBJ2-1
CDR3aa: CASSPRTGMGSGSEQFF
CDR3nt: TGTGCCAGCTCACCTCGGACAGGGATGGGCTCTGGGAGTGAGCAGTTCTTC